This T cell receptor (beta chain) was observed in a study of cytomegalovirus exposure and HLA in healthy donors. Regarding this clone: Its cognate antigen is unknown.

The study ran its PCR with 60 Vbeta and 13 Jbeta primers. Using immunoSEQ multiplex PCR, the repertoire was profiled, and TCRdb retains in-frame clones only, with some absent. Of 80,000 or so clones in the sample, roughly two thirds were seen once. Study findings and constraints: For most TCR sequences rarity was the rule, although some public TCRs occurred in many donors.

This sequence originates from a man between 60 and 75 years old in good health and CMV-seropositive. Sequenced material: PBMCs.

The CDR3 here is CASGAGANMNTEAFF. CDR3 sequence (DNA): TGTGCCAGCGGCGCAGGGGCTAACATGAACACTGAAGCTTTCTTT. The chain joins TRBV6-5 to TRBJ1-1, with D possibly TRBD1 on 6 matching bases. Germline lookup yields CDR1 MNHEY and CDR2 SVGAGI. The CDR3 length is 15 residues. Between the trimmed V and J ends, which lost 8 bases and 0 bases, there was a span of 16 bases.